The rows below give T cell receptor beta chains drawn from one sample of a study of cytomegalovirus exposure and HLA in healthy donors. Some clones are missing from TCRdb's copy, which holds only in-frame ones; the method was immunoSEQ multiplex PCR. This table holds 70,000 to 85,000 clones, 65% to 75% found once. Sequenced input: PBMCs. These receptors were collected from a middle-aged man in good health and CMV-seropositive. The CDR3 runs from the conserved cysteine through the conserved F or W. The order of the fields is J gene, D gene, V gene, clone size, CDR3 protein, CDR3 DNA. A D gene is named only where the DNA matches it firmly. The listing skips clone size in some rows; elsewhere it reads once, few, many or a size class.

TRBJ2-7	TRBD1	TRBV7-7	NA	CASSAGTGSNYEQYF	TGTGCCAGCAGCGCCGGGACAGGGTCAAACTACGAGCAGTACTTC
TRBJ2-7	TRBD1	TRBV5-6	NA	CASSLPRQGGQKDEQYF	TGTGCCAGCAGCTTGCCGAGACAGGGGGGACAAAAAGACGAGCAGTACTTC
TRBJ2-5	TRBD1	TRBV11-2	NA	CASSARDRPEATQYF	TGTGCCAGCAGCGCAAGGGACAGGCCAGAGGCGACCCAGTACTTC
TRBJ2-1	NA	TRBV28	NA	CASTQGSGGSDNEQFF	TGTGCCAGCACCCAAGGGAGCGGAGGATCTGACAATGAGCAGTTCTTC
TRBJ2-5	TRBD2	TRBV7-8	NA	CASSLLIKRGTQETQYF	TGTGCCAGCAGCCTTCTGATCAAGCGGGGGACCCAAGAGACCCAGTACTTC
TRBJ2-3	TRBD2	TRBV5-4	few	CASSLGLAGASDTQYF	TGTGCCAGCAGCCTAGGACTAGCGGGAGCGTCAGATACGCAGTATTTT
TRBJ1-6	NA	TRBV6-1	NA	CASSHYNSPLHF	TGTGCCAGCAGCCACTATAATTCACCCCTCCACTTT
TRBJ1-2	TRBD1	TRBV28	NA	CASSPTGEGRTF	TGTGCCAGCAGTCCGACAGGGGAAGGTAGGACCTTC
TRBJ1-1	TRBD1	TRBV28	NA	CASSSSGQGLDTEAFF	TGTGCCAGCAGTTCGTCGGGACAGGGATTGGACACTGAAGCTTTCTTT
TRBJ2-7	NA	TRBV6-1	NA	CASSEAIVLTHFSYEQYF	TGTGCCAGCAGTGAAGCGATTGTGTTGACACACTTCTCCTACGAGCAGTACTTC
TRBJ2-5	TRBD1	TRBV5-1	NA	CASSPRTGGQETQYF	TGCGCCAGCAGCCCTCGGACAGGGGGCCAAGAGACCCAGTACTTC
TRBJ2-1	TRBD1	TRBV4-1	NA	CASSLGQTTYNEQFF	TGCGCCAGCAGCCTGGGACAGACAACATACAATGAGCAGTTCTTC
TRBJ1-5	NA	TRBV5-5	few	CASSLTGSEPQHF	TGTGCCAGCAGCTTGACAGGGTCGGAGCCCCAGCATTTT
TRBJ2-7	NA	TRBV10-3	NA	CAISGTSTYEQYF	TGTGCCATCAGTGGGACATCCACCTACGAGCAGTACTTC
TRBJ1-2	NA	TRBV29-1	NA	CSAGDGYTF	TGCAGCGCCGGGGATGGCTACACCTTC
TRBJ1-1	NA	TRBV6-1	NA	CASSEGGWGGTEAFF	TGTGCCAGCAGTGAAGGGGGCTGGGGGGGGACTGAAGCTTTCTTT
TRBJ2-3	NA	TRBV7-6	NA	CASSSLGEDTQYF	TGTGCCAGCAGCTCCCTGGGAGAAGATACGCAGTATTTT
TRBJ1-4	NA	TRBV15	NA	CATSRGKIEGPGDLFF	TGTGCCACCAGCAGAGGAAAGATAGAGGGGCCGGGGGACCTGTTTTTT
TRBJ1-2	TRBD1	TRBV2	NA	CASGEHATGEDGYTF	TGTGCCAGCGGCGAACACGCGACAGGGGAGGATGGCTACACCTTC
TRBJ2-7	TRBD1	TRBV5-4	NA	CASSSGTGSGNYEQYF	TGTGCCAGCAGCTCCGGGACAGGAAGTGGAAACTACGAGCAGTACTTC
TRBJ2-7	NA	TRBV30	NA	CAWSLGWGEQYF	TGTGCCTGGAGTCTGGGGTGGGGCGAGCAGTACTTC
TRBJ1-1	TRBD1	TRBV4-2	NA	CASSQQGDRDTEAFF	TGTGCCAGCAGCCAGCAGGGAGACAGGGACACTGAAGCTTTCTTT
TRBJ2-5	TRBD1	TRBV6-1	NA	CASSPGGWETQYF	TGTGCCAGCAGCCCAGGGGGCTGGGAGACCCAGTACTTC
TRBJ1-1	NA	TRBV5-1	NA	CASKTDMNTEAFF	TGCGCCAGCAAGACAGATATGAACACTGAAGCTTTCTTT
TRBJ2-1	TRBD2	TRBV5-1	NA	CASSLSGREGEQFF	TGCGCCAGCAGCTTGAGCGGGAGGGAGGGTGAGCAGTTCTTC
TRBJ1-2	TRBD1	TRBV9	NA	CASSPSSQGGGGYTF	TGTGCCAGCAGCCCTTCCTCACAGGGGGGGGGAGGCTACACCTTC
TRBJ1-1	TRBD1	TRBV7-9	few	CASRPTGAGTEAFF	TGTGCCAGCAGACCCACAGGGGCCGGTACTGAAGCTTTCTTT
TRBJ1-3	NA	TRBV6-1	NA	CASSGLTKVGNTIYF	TGTGCCAGCAGTGGTTTGACAAAGGTCGGAAACACCATATATTTT
TRBJ2-1	TRBD2	TRBV2	NA	CASSVFSRAGANEQFF	TGTGCCAGCAGTGTATTTTCTAGGGCGGGAGCCAATGAGCAGTTCTTC
TRBJ2-2	TRBD2	TRBV9	NA	CASSVLGLAGMGDTGELFF	TGTGCCAGCAGCGTCTTAGGACTAGCAGGAATGGGGGACACCGGGGAGCTGTTTTTT
TRBJ1-2	NA	TRBV29-1	NA	CSVTLTYGYTF	TGCAGCGTTACATTAACGTATGGCTACACCTTC